Listed here are 3 T cell receptor beta chains from one sample, sequenced in a study of T cell repertoires in cytomegalovirus infection. MiXCR, applied by TCRdb to the reads, yields one record per CDR3 protein. The sample lists around 180,000 distinct CDR3 sequences, roughly 19% occurring once. Sequencing was done on a sample of PBMCs. The receptors stem from a human donor in good health (CMV status not recorded). Some clones in this sample may be carry-over from other donors' samples.

This clonotype was counted only a few times. V usage is TRBV30 and J usage is TRBJ2-7, with D perhaps matching TRBD1 (7 bases). Per germline, CDR1 GTSNPN and CDR2 SVGIG (reference sequence). The V gene lost 7 bases and the J gene lost 4 bases, with 14 bases spanning the gap. This CDR3 is built from 12 residues. CDR3 nucleotide sequence: TGTGCCTCCCACCCAGGGGGGTACGAGCAGTACTTC. Translated: CASHPGGYEQYF.

This clonotype was observed many times. This rearrangement joins TRBV7-6 to TRBJ2-2, with D perhaps matching TRBD1 (5 bases). With 3 bases removed from V and 1 base from J, the gap between germline ends came to 9 bases. Germline loops: CDR1 SGHVS, CDR2 FNYEAQ. The CDR3 is 15 residues long. CDR3 amino acids: CASSFSTGNTGELFF. The CDR3 nucleotides read TGTGCCAGCAGCTTTTCTACAGGGAACACCGGGGAGCTGTTTTTT.

There are many counts of this clonotype. V gene TRBV4-1 combines with J gene TRBJ2-1; D is ambiguous. The V gene's germline CDR1 is MGHRA and CDR2 YSYEKL. This CDR3 is 13 amino acids long. V lost 1 base and J 10 bases, leaving 11 bases between the germline ends. The CDR3 here is CASSQGRDWEQFF. The CDR3 DNA reads TGCGCCAGCAGCCAAGGTCGAGACTGGGAGCAGTTCTTC.